These 15 T cell receptor beta chains share one sample of origin, sequenced in a study of human T cells and chemical hapten exposure. TCRdb independently ran MiXCR on the 5' RACE reads; one entry per CDR3 protein. The sample has 65,000 to 90,000 distinct CDR3 sequences, about 16% seen once. Total RNA was extracted from unfractionated whole blood. The receptors were sampled from a female donor in good health.

There are a few counts of this clonotype. J is TRBJ1-2 and V is TRBV6-2 or TRBV6-3; 9 bases map to TRBD1. The trim removed 8 bases at V and 8 bases at J, leaving 3 bases unmatched. Germline V CDR1 and CDR2: MNHEY, SVGEGT. There are 11 residues in the CDR3. CDR3 DNA: TGTGCCAGCGGGACAGGGTCCGGCTACACCTTC. This translates into CASGTGSGYTF.

CDR3 bases: TGTGCCAGCAGCCCAGGGGGTAGCAGCTACGAGCAGTACTTC. Its protein is CASSPGGSSYEQYF. The chain employs TRBV28 and TRBJ2-7; 7 nucleotides agree with TRBD1. V trimming: 6 bases; J trimming: 3 bases; junction bases outside the gene matches: 8. CDR1 and CDR2 from the germline V gene are MDHEN and SYDVKM. This CDR3 spans 14 amino acids.

This clonotype was picked up a small number of times. The chain combines TRBV6-1 with TRBJ2-3; no clear D. CDR1 is MNHNS and CDR2 is SASEGT in the germline V gene. V was pared by 4 bases and J by 10 bases, with 9 bases between. This CDR3 spans 11 amino acids. Here the CDR3 reads CASSATWAQYF. The CDR3 nucleotides are TGTGCCAGCAGTGCGACGTGGGCGCAGTATTTT.

V gene TRBV5-6 combines with J gene TRBJ1-2, with 8 bases fitting TRBD1. CDR3 length: 15 amino acids. With 1 base clipped from V and 5 bases from J, the junction kept 7 bases outside the gene matches. Germline V CDR1 and CDR2: SGHDT, YYEEEE. CDR3 bases: TGTGCCAGCAGCTTGATGGACAGGGACTCTTATGGCTACACCTTC. Residues: CASSLMDRDSYGYTF.

By its share, this clonotype is medium-sized. The V and J genes are TRBV4-2 and TRBJ2-1; the match to TRBD2 covers 9 bases. There are 16 residues in the CDR3. The germline V gene has CDR1 LGHNA and CDR2 YNFKEQ. Germline trimming cut 1 base from V and 4 bases from J; bases unmatched to any gene: 5. The CDR3 sequence: CASSQATSGAYNEQFF. CDR3 DNA: TGTGCCAGCAGCCAAGCGACTAGCGGAGCTTACAATGAGCAGTTCTTC.

The sample holds a few counts of this clonotype. The chain employs TRBV9 and TRBJ2-1; TRBD2 aligns across 12 bases. V lost 6 bases to trimming and J lost 1 base; unmatched junction nucleotides: 2. The CDR3 sequence is 15 residues long. CDR1 is SGDLS and CDR2 is YYNGEE in the germline V gene. For the CDR3, the DNA is TGTGCCAGCACGACTAGCGGGGGTTCCTACAATGAGCAGTTCTTC. Translation: CASTTSGGSYNEQFF. The full variable domain, its missing parts supplied by reference TRBV9 and TRBJ2-1, is DSGVTQTPKHLITATGQRVTLRCSPRSGDLSVYWYQQSLDQGLQFLIQYYNGEERAKGNILERFSAQQFPDLHSELNLSSLELGDSALYFCASTTSGGSYNEQFFGPGTRLTVL.

The J gene is TRBJ1-2, the V gene TRBV28; TRBD1 might be the D (5 bases). The CDR3 consists of 15 residues. Germline CDR1 and CDR2: MDHEN and SYDVKM. Between the trimmed V and J ends, which lost 4 bases and 6 bases, there was a span of 18 bases. The CDR3 DNA sequence: TGTGCCAGCAGTTCCGGGGCCCCTGGTATTAATGGCTACACCTTC. This codes for CASSSGAPGINGYTF.

This clonotype has a handful of counts. The chain has TRBV7-2 and TRBJ1-6; D is unclear. This CDR3 has 16 amino acids. In germline, CDR1 is SGHTA, CDR2 FQGNSA. With 1 base removed from V and 7 bases from J, the gap between germline ends came to 14 bases. The CDR3 region is CASSLVAAAQNSPLHF. The CDR3, as DNA: TGTGCCAGCAGCTTAGTCGCGGCAGCCCAAAATTCACCCCTCCACTTT.

This clonotype was seen ten or more times. This chain uses TRBV6-2 or TRBV6-3 with TRBJ1-1; D unclear. The CDR3 has 13 amino acids. The V and J ends lost 2 bases and 4 bases respectively, with 8 bases between them. The germline V gene encodes CDR1 MNHEY and CDR2 SVGEGT. CDR3 sequence (DNA): TGTGCCAGCAGTTACGTTGCCTTCACTGAAGCTTTCTTT. Amino acids: CASSYVAFTEAFF.

At least ten counts were recorded for this clonotype. The CDR3 protein is CASRLTNLAFF. The CDR3 nucleotides read TGTGCCAGCAGGTTAACTAACCTGGCTTTCTTT. The V and J genes are TRBV11-2 and TRBJ1-1; D is ambiguous. V was clipped by 6 bases and J by 11 bases, with 13 bases between them. CDR3 length: 11 amino acids. Germline V gives CDR1 SGHAT, CDR2 FQNNGV.

CDR3 sequence: CASSLDTNYGYTF. For the CDR3, the DNA is TGTGCCAGCAGCTTAGATACTAACTATGGCTACACCTTC. This chain uses TRBV7-2 with TRBJ1-2; D is ambiguous. CDR1 is SGHTA, CDR2 FQGNSA, per germline. V lost 1 base, J lost 0 bases, and 3 bases lay in between. The CDR3 runs to 13 residues.

This clonotype was picked up a small number of times. The chain links TRBV6-2 or TRBV6-3 to TRBJ2-1; D remains unclear. Trimming took 6 bases from V and 9 from J, leaving 9 bases between them. Per the germline V gene, CDR1 is MNHEY and CDR2 is SVGEGT. This CDR3 has 11 amino acids. CDR3 DNA sequence: TGTGCCAGCAGCCCGCGACTTGAGCAGTTCTTC. It is translated as CASSPRLEQFF.

This clonotype was detected a few times. The chain combines TRBV23-1 with TRBJ1-5; D gene ambiguous. TRBV23-1 is an open reading frame whose function is uncertain. The V and J ends lost 4 bases and 0 bases respectively, with 16 bases between them. The CDR3 totals 17 residues. The CDR3 DNA sequence: TGCGCCAGCAGTCCCCGGGAGATATACGATAGCAATCAGCCCCAGCATTTT. Translating gives CASSPREIYDSNQPQHF.

This clonotype turned up a few times. The V gene is TRBV12-3 or TRBV12-4, the J gene TRBJ2-3; the D is unclear. Trimming shortened V by 8 bases and J by 4 bases, and 16 bases separated the two germline ends. The CDR3 has 14 amino acids. DNA of the CDR3: TGTGCCAGCCGAGTAGGGCCTACGGCAGATACGCAGTATTTT. Encoded protein: CASRVGPTADTQYF.

This clonotype was seen more than once but under ten times. The V call is TRBV5-6, the J call TRBJ2-5; no firm D call. V lost 4 bases, J lost 5 bases, and 15 bases lay in between. Looked up from germline, CDR1 is SGHDT and CDR2 is YYEEEE. The length of the CDR3 is 14 residues. CDR3 sequence reads: CASSLPWAQETQYF. The CDR3 DNA reads TGTGCCAGCAGCCTACCTTGGGCTCAGGAGACCCAGTACTTC.